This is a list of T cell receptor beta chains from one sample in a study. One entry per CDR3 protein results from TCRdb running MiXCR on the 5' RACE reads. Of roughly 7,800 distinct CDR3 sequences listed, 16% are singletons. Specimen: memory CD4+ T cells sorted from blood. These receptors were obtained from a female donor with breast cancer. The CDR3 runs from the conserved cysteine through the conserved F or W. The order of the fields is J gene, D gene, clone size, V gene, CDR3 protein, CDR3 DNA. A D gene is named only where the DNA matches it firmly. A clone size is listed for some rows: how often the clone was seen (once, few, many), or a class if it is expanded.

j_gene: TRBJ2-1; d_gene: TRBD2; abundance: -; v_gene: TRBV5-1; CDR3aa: CASSLVTSGSSHEQFF; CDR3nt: TGCGCCAGCAGCTTGGTGACTAGCGGGAGTTCCCATGAGCAGTTCTTC
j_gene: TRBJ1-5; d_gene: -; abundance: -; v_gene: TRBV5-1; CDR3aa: CASNLGVGRLGQPQHF; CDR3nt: TGCGCCAGCAACCTGGGCGTCGGACGCCTGGGACAGCCCCAGCATTTT
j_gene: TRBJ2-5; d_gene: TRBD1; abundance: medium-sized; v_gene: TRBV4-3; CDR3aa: CASSQAGTGGKTQYF; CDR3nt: TGCGCCAGCAGCCAAGCCGGGACAGGGGGAAAGACCCAGTACTTC
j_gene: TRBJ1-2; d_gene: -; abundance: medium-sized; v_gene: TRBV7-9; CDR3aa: CASSRFGSVHGYTF; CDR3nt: TGTGCCAGCAGCCGGTTTGGTAGCGTGCATGGCTACACCTTC
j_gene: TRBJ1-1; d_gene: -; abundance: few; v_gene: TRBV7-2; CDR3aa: CASSLESSSEAFF; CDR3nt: TGTGCCAGCAGCTTAGAGTCCTCGTCTGAAGCTTTCTTT
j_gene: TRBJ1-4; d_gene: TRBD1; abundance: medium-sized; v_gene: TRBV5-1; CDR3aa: CASSSGTGDEKLFF; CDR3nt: TGCGCCAGCAGTTCCGGGACAGGGGATGAAAAACTGTTTTTT
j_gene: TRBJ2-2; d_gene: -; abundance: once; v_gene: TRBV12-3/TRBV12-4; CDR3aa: CASRGGQNTGELFF; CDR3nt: TGTGCCAGCAGGGGGGGTCAGAACACCGGGGAGCTGTTTTTT
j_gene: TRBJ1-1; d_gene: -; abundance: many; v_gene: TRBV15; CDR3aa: CATRHGRPTQGAFF; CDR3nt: TGTGCCACCAGACATGGACGCCCCACCCAGGGAGCTTTCTTT
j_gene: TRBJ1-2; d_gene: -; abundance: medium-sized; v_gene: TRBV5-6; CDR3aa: CASSPIGTFYGYTF; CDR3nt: TGTGCCAGCAGCCCCATTGGGACCTTCTATGGCTACACCTTC
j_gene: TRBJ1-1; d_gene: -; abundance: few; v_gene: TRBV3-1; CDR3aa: CASSLLSGAKGTEAFF; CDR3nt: TGTGCCAGCAGCCTACTATCGGGGGCAAAGGGCACTGAAGCTTTCTTT
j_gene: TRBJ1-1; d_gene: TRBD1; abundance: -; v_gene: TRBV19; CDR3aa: CASRHRGGNTEAFF; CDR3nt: TGTGCCAGTAGACACAGGGGCGGAAACACTGAAGCTTTCTTT
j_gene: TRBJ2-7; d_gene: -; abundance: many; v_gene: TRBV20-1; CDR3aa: CSASREIAEQYF; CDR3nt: TGCAGTGCTAGCCGGGAGATTGCCGAGCAGTACTTC
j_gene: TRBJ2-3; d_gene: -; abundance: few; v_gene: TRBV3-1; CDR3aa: CASSQSFAEDTQYF; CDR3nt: TGTGCCAGCAGCCAAAGTTTTGCAGAAGATACGCAGTATTTT
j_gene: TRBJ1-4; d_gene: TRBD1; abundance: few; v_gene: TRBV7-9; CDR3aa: CASSFDGTATEKLFF; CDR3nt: TGTGCCAGCAGCTTCGACGGGACAGCTACTGAAAAACTGTTTTTT
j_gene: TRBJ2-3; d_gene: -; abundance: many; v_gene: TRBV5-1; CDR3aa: CASSQWGTRTDTQYF; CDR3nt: TGCGCCAGCAGCCAATGGGGGACGAGGACAGATACGCAGTATTTT
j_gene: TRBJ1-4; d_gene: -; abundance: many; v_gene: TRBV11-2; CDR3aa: CASSLDRDQEKLFF; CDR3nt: TGTGCCAGCAGCTTAGATCGGGATCAAGAAAAACTGTTTTTT
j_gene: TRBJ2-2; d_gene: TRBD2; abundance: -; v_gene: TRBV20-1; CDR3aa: CSALVRTSTGELFF; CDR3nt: TGCAGTGCTCTCGTACGGACTAGCACCGGGGAGCTGTTTTTT
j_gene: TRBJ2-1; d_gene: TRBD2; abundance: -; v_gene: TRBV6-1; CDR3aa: CASSEQGLAYNEQFF; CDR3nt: TGTGCCAGCAGTGAACAGGGACTAGCCTACAATGAGCAGTTCTTC
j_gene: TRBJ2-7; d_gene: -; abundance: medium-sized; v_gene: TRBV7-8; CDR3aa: CASSLAGGQGREEQYF; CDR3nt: TGTGCCAGCAGCTTAGCGGGGGGGCAGGGACGAGAGGAGCAGTACTTC
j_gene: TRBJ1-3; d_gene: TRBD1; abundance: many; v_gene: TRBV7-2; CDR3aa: CASSLTGARGSTIYF; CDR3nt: TGTGCCAGCAGCTTAACAGGGGCGCGTGGCAGCACCATATATTTT
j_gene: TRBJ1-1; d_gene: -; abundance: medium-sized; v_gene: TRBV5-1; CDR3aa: CASSLGAGAEAFF; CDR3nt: TGCGCCAGCAGCTTGGGTGCGGGGGCTGAAGCTTTCTTT
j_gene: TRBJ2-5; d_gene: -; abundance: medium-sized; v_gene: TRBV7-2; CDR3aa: CASSSPLFQTQYF; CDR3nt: TGTGCCAGCAGCTCCCCCCTTTTCCAGACCCAGTACTTC
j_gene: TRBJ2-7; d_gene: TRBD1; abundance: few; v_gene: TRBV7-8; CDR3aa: CASSPRQGAPYEQYF; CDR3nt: TGTGCCAGCAGCCCGCGACAGGGGGCGCCTTACGAGCAGTACTTC
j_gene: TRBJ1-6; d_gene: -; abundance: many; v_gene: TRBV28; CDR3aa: CASSSAGSRSPLHF; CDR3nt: TGTGCCAGCAGTTCGGCAGGGTCTCGTTCACCCCTCCACTTT
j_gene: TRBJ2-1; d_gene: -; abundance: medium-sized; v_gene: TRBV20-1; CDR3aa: CSARAGGPQSSYNEQFF; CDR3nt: TGCAGTGCCCGAGCCGGGGGCCCTCAAAGCTCCTACAATGAGCAGTTCTTC
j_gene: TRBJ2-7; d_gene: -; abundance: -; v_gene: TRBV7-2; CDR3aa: CASSRDPGYEQYF; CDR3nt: TGTGCCAGCAGCCGAGACCCGGGCTACGAGCAGTACTTC
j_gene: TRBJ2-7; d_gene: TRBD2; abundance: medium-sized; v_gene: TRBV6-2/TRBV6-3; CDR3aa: CASINPSGRSYEQYF; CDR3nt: TGTGCCAGCATCAACCCTAGCGGACGGTCCTACGAGCAGTACTTC
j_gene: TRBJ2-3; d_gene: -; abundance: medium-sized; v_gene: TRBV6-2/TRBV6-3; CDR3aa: CASSLAGDTQYF; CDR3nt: TGTGCCAGCAGCCTAGCCGGGGATACGCAGTATTTT
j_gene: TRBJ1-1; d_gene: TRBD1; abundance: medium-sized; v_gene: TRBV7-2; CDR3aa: CASSDRVSTEAFF; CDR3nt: TGTGCCAGCAGCGACAGGGTGTCCACTGAAGCTTTCTTT
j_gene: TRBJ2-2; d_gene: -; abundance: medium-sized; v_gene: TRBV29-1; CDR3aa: CSVRPSRTGELFF; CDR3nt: TGCAGCGTTAGACCGAGTCGCACCGGGGAGCTGTTTTTT
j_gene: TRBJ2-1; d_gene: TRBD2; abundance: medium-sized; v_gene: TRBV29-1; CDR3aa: CSTRTSGSSYNEQFF; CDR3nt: TGCAGCACCAGGACTAGCGGGAGCTCCTACAATGAGCAGTTCTTC
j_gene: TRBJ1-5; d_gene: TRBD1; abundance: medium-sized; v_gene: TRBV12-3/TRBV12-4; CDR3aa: CASRGTEISNQPQHF; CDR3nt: TGTGCCAGCAGGGGGACAGAGATTAGCAATCAGCCCCAGCATTTT
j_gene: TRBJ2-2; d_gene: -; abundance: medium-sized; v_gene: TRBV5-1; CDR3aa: CASSAGTNTGELFF; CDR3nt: TGCGCCAGCAGCGCCGGGACGAATACCGGGGAGCTGTTTTTT
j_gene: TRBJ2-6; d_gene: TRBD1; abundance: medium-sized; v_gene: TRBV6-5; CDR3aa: CASRATGGFYSGANVLTF; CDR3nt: TGTGCCAGCAGGGCCACAGGGGGATTCTACTCTGGGGCCAACGTCCTGACTTTC
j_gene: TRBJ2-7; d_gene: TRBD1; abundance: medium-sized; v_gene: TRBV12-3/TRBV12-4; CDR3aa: CASSSDNRTGINEQYF; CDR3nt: TGTGCCAGCAGTTCCGATAACCGGACAGGGATTAACGAGCAGTACTTC
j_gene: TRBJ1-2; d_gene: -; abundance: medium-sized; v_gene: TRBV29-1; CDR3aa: CSFGQNGYTF; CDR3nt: TGCAGCTTTGGGCAGAATGGCTACACCTTC
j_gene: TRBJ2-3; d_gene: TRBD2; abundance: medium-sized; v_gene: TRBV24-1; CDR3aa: CATSDPGTSGGPSTDTQYF; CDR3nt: TGTGCCACCAGTGACCCAGGGACTAGCGGGGGCCCTAGCACAGATACGCAGTATTTT
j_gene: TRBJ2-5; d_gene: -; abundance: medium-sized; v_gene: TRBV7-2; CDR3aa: CASSLETYQETQYF; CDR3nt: TGTGCCAGCAGCTTAGAGACGTACCAAGAGACCCAGTACTTC
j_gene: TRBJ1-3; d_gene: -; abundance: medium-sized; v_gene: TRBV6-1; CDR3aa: CASSVNVGTLPGNTIYF; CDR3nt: TGTGCCAGCAGTGTTAACGTCGGGACCCTACCCGGAAACACCATATATTTT
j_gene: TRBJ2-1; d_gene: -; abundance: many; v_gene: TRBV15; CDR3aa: CATSREGPGYYNEQFF; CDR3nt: TGTGCCACCAGCAGAGAGGGCCCCGGGTACTACAATGAGCAGTTCTTC
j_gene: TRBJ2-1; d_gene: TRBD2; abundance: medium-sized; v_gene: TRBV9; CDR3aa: CASSVATGGNEQFF; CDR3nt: TGTGCCAGCAGCGTAGCTACGGGGGGCAATGAGCAGTTCTTC